The 7 T cell receptor beta chains below come from one sample, sequenced in a study of blood T cell repertoires in COVID-19. This table comes from immunoSEQ multiplex PCR, and its TCRdb copy is limited to in-frame clones, with some not included. This table has under 150,000 clones, more than 65% appearing once. Sequenced input: peripheral blood. These receptors originate from a man aged 50-60 years with acute or convalescent COVID-19.

The genes are TRBV6-1 and TRBJ2-3; TRBD2 agrees at 10 bases. This CDR3 is 16 amino acids long. CDR1 MNHNS and CDR2 SASEGT come from the germline V gene. Trimming removed 1 base from V and 2 bases from J; junction bases left unmatched: 3. Here the CDR3 reads CASSEVLAGPTDTQYF. In DNA, the CDR3 is TGTGCCAGCAGTGAAGTACTAGCGGGGCCCACAGATACGCAGTATTTT.

This clone was counted only a few times. The gene calls are TRBV5-1 and TRBJ2-7; 9 nucleotides agree with TRBD1. J was trimmed by 0 bases and V by 4 bases; bases with no gene match: 5. CDR1 SGHRS and CDR2 YFSETQ come from the germline V gene. CDR3 length equals 15 residues. This CDR3 reads CASSAGQGPSYEQYF. CDR3 DNA sequence: TGCGCCAGCAGCGCCGGACAGGGGCCCTCCTACGAGCAGTACTTC. The full variable domain, rest sourced from reference TRBV5-1 and TRBJ2-7, is KAGVTQTPRYLIKTRGQQVTLSCSPISGHRSVSWYQQTPGQGLQFLFEYFSETQRNKGNFPGRFSGRQFSNSRSEMNVSTLELGDSALYLCASSAGQGPSYEQYFGPGTRLTVT.

This chain uses TRBV7-9 with TRBJ1-5; TRBD1 matches at 8 bases. J was trimmed by 5 bases and V by 5 bases; bases with no gene match: 5. Per germline, CDR1 SEHNR and CDR2 FQNEAQ (reference sequence). The CDR3 sequence is 14 residues long. CDR3 protein: CASSRQGPYQPQHF. Here the CDR3 DNA reads TGTGCCAGCAGCCGACAGGGGCCTTATCAGCCCCAGCATTTT.

V and J are TRBV12-3 or TRBV12-4 and TRBJ1-1; D remains ambiguous. The CDR3 covers 13 residues. With 5 bases removed from V and 1 base from J, the gap between germline ends came to 8 bases. The CDR3 sequence is CASSPGRNTEAFF. For the CDR3, the DNA is TGTGCCAGCAGTCCCGGGAGGAACACTGAAGCTTTCTTT.

This clone has just one count. V usage is TRBV2 and J usage is TRBJ1-5, with 9 bases aligning to TRBD1. The CDR3 covers 14 residues. Losses at the gene ends were 7 bases for V and 6 bases for J; bases not matched to a gene: 7. CDR1 is SNHLY, CDR2 FYNNEI, per germline. This CDR3 reads CASTEQGASQPQHF. CDR3 DNA: TGTGCCAGCACAGAACAGGGGGCTAGTCAGCCCCAGCATTTT.

The chain is built from TRBV7-9 and TRBJ2-3; TRBD2 might be the D (5 bases). CDR1 SEHNR and CDR2 FQNEAQ come from the germline V gene (reference sequence). The CDR3 runs to 16 residues. Trimming removed 1 base at V and 3 bases at J, with 14 bases between. The DNA of the CDR3 is TGTGCCAGCAGCTTAGTGGGAGCGGTACCAACAGATACGCAGTATTTT. Protein sequence: CASSLVGAVPTDTQYF.

J is TRBJ2-2 and V is TRBV7-9; 8 bases agree with TRBD1. Trimming at V came to 6 bases and at J to 3 bases, leaving 3 bases not matched to a gene. The germline gives CDR1 SEHNR, CDR2 FQNEAQ (reference sequence). The CDR3 is made up of 14 amino acids. DNA of the CDR3: TGTGCCAGCAGAACGGACAGGGACACCGGGGAGCTGTTTTTT. Its protein product is CASRTDRDTGELFF.